This TCR beta chain was sequenced for a study of spatial heterogeneity in lung cancer. As for the study in general: Sequence detection consistently recorded a greater number of beta-chain than alpha-chain sequences. Study-wide findings and caveats: Ubiquitous expanded tumor TCRs showed up in blood more at resection than follow-up.

The study tagged each TCR cDNA molecule with a unique molecular identifier. TCRdb ran MiXCR on the 5' RACE reads and lists one entry per CDR3 protein. This table holds 40,000 to 50,000 distinct CDR3 sequences, 7.6% found once. This clonotype was recorded many times. Its cognate antigen is unknown. The sample's time point: sample taken at primary tumor resection. Whole RNA, isolated from tumor, nontumor lung or frozen PBMC, was sequenced without prior sorting. The CDR3 is made up of 15 amino acids. Unmatched junction bases numbered 8, after V lost 7 bases and J lost 5 bases. The germline V gene encodes CDR1 MDHEN and CDR2 SYDVKM.

The TCR comes from a female donor with early-stage non-small cell lung cancer. The sample in question was PBMCs, obtained at surgery. The gene calls are TRBV28 and TRBJ2-2, with 9 nucleotides matching TRBD2. CDR3 sequence: CASTSLAGDTGELFF. CDR3 coding DNA: TGTGCCAGCACGTCACTAGCGGGCGATACCGGGGAGCTGTTTTTT.